A single sample gave rise to the 9 T cell receptor beta chains below, sequenced in a study of CD8 T cell repertoires and HIV-1 epitope variants. Clones were read by immunoSEQ multiplex PCR, and TCRdb kept only the in-frame ones, dropping some. The sample lists tens of thousands of clones, roughly four fifths occurring once. Sequences were obtained from uncultured baseline CD8+ T cells from peripheral blood mononuclear cells (PBMCs). These receptors were taken from a male donor with HIV.

The table lists this clone with a count of one. The J gene is TRBJ2-3, the V gene TRBV6-1; the D call may be TRBD1 or TRBD2 (5 bases each). Germline V CDR1 and CDR2: MNHNS, SASEGT. This CDR3 has 14 residues. V lost 3 bases to trimming and J lost 6 bases, with 13 bases between them. As DNA, the CDR3 is TGTGCCAGCAGTGACCTTCTATGGGGGGATACGCAGTATTTT. Translated: CASSDLLWGDTQYF.

This clone was counted a single time. This chain uses TRBV4-3 with TRBJ1-4; 10 bases match TRBD1. V shed 3 bases, J shed 8 bases, and the junction held 9 bases outside the gene matches. Germline V gene lookup returns CDR1 LGHNA and CDR2 YSLEER. The CDR3 sequence is 16 residues long. CDR3 loop: CASSQGTGTGAEKLFF. In DNA, the CDR3 is TGCGCCAGCAGCCAGGGTACCGGGACAGGGGCGGAAAAACTGTTTTTT.

The genes are TRBV5-8 and TRBJ2-3; no definite D call. The V gene lost 0 bases and the J gene lost 2 bases, with 10 bases spanning the gap. The CDR3 has 15 residues. Germline CDR1 and CDR2: SGHTS and YDEGEE. CDR3 sequence (DNA): TGTGCCAGCAGCTTGGGATTCTTAGACACAGATACGCAGTATTTT. Encoded protein: CASSLGFLDTDTQYF. Drawing the rest from reference TRBV5-8 and TRBJ2-3, the complete variable domain is EAGVTQSPTHLIKTRGQQATLRCSPISGHTSVYWYQQALGLGLQFLLWYDEGEERNRGNFPPRFSGRQFPNYSSELNVNALELEDSALYLCASSLGFLDTDTQYFGPGTRLTVL.

This chain uses TRBV5-1 with TRBJ2-3; D is undetermined. Germline CDR1 and CDR2: SGHRS and YFSETQ. V shed 3 bases and J shed 4 bases, with 12 bases lying between them. The CDR3 is made up of 14 amino acids. CDR3 sequence reads: CASSSQGFPDTQYF. CDR3 sequence (DNA): TGCGCCAGCAGCTCCCAAGGGTTCCCAGATACGCAGTATTTT.

The CDR3: CASSQDGGHGTVPYNEQFF. DNA of the CDR3: TGCGCCAGCAGCCAAGATGGGGGCCACGGGACAGTACCTTACAATGAGCAGTTCTTC. The chain uses TRBV4-1 and TRBJ2-1; TRBD1 agrees at 7 bases. J was trimmed by 4 bases and V by 0 bases; bases with no gene match: 15. The CDR3 is made up of 19 amino acids. In germline, CDR1 is MGHRA, CDR2 YSYEKL.

The rearrangement joins TRBV7-8 to TRBJ2-7, with 7 bases that match TRBD1. CDR3 length: 13 amino acids. CDR1 and CDR2 from the germline V gene are SGHVS and FQNEAQ. Unmatched junction bases numbered 3, after V lost 5 bases and J lost 2 bases. The chain's CDR3 is CASSRDRAYEQYF. In nucleotides, the CDR3 is TGTGCCAGCAGCCGGGACAGAGCCTACGAGCAGTACTTC.

The chain couples TRBV7-2 to TRBJ2-3, with 8 bases aligning to TRBD2. There are 13 residues in the CDR3. Germline values: CDR1 SGHTA, CDR2 FQGNSA. V shed 7 bases, J shed 14 bases, and the junction held 14 bases outside the gene matches. The CDR3 DNA is TGTGCCAGCACCCTGAATTATCGGACTAGCCCGTATTTT. Encoded protein: CASTLNYRTSPYF.

This rearrangement joins TRBV7-8 to TRBJ1-5; D gene uncertain. Germline V gives CDR1 SGHVS, CDR2 FQNEAQ. The CDR3 loop spans 14 amino acids. Trimming cost V 4 bases and J 11 bases, with 18 bases left between them. DNA for the CDR3: TGTGCCAGCAGCTCGCCGGGAGGGAGGCGGTCCCAGCATTTT. Protein sequence: CASSSPGGRRSQHF.

This clone was observed a handful of times. CDR3 DNA sequence: TGTGCCAGCCGATCCGGGACATACGGAAACACCATATATTTT. It encodes CASRSGTYGNTIYF. The genes are TRBV28 and TRBJ1-3, with a tentative D call TRBD1 (6 bases). CDR3 length equals 14 residues. Trimming took off 8 bases at V and 4 bases at J, with 15 bases between the two ends. Germline V gene lookup returns CDR1 MDHEN and CDR2 SYDVKM.